Listed here is a single T cell receptor beta chain. Its cognate antigen is unknown. The sample is drawn from a study of cytomegalovirus exposure and HLA in healthy donors. Study results and limitations: Earlier analysis looked at TCR beta V segments, and most were productive about 87% or about 30% of the time. From TCR beta sequences, most subjects' HLA-A and HLA-B alleles were reportedly predicted accurately.

It was with 60 Vbeta and 13 Jbeta primers that the PCR ran. In the original processing: An analysis that came later counted 80 million or so unique TCR beta chains, approximately 12 million shared. Here immunoSEQ multiplex PCR was the method, and the copy in TCRdb shows in-frame clones only, minus some. D and trimming come from the DNA, and the V and J calls and clone size come from that table. The data show 110,000 to 150,000 clones, 75% to 80% seen once. Trimming shortened V by 8 bases and J by 5 bases, and 15 bases separated the two germline ends. CDR1 and CDR2 from the germline V gene are MNHEY and SVGAGI. The length of the CDR3 is 13 residues.

Sequenced sample: PBMCs. The chain uses TRBV6-5 and TRBJ2-5, with TRBD2 as a possible D gene (5 bases). The sequence derives from a female donor in good health and CMV-seronegative. The CDR3 spells CASVGSRGETQYF. The CDR3 coding sequence is TGTGCCAGCGTTGGGTCCAGAGGGGAGACCCAGTACTTC.